This T cell receptor (beta chain) came from a study of metastatic and nonmetastatic thyroid tumors. Study-level information: From malignant and benign thyroid patients, repertoires in blood and in tumor or nodule tissue were compared.

Judged by abundance, this clone is medium-sized. There are 14 residues in the CDR3. Germline trimming cut 5 bases from V and 2 bases from J; bases unmatched to any gene: 3. The germline V gene has CDR1 MNHNS and CDR2 SASEGT. Every patient was untreated before thyroid surgery. With MiXCR, TCRdb called clones anew from the PCR reads. The table shows 25,000 to 30,000 clones, with 25% to 30% occurring only once. Sequencing was done on a sample of blood. The chain couples TRBV6-1 to TRBJ1-5, with TRBD1 matching over 7 bases. This clonotype originated in a female donor with papillary thyroid cancer or a benign thyroid nodule (not recorded which). Some clones in this sample may be carry-over from other donors' samples. Written as DNA, the CDR3 is TGTGCCAGCAGTCCCCAGGGGGGCAATCAGCCCCAGCATTTT. Its translation: CASSPQGGNQPQHF.